This is a list of T cell receptor beta chains from one sample in a study of T cells expressing NK-cell markers. TCRdb processed the 5' RACE reads again and assigns one entry to each CDR3 protein, with no DNA. The sample is made up of 400,000 to 450,000 distinct CDR3 sequences, and the top ten hold 7.3% of it. The source material was blood T cells: a sorted CD56 or NKG2C T cell subset, CD4+ or CD8+ T cells, or bulk PBMC T cells (not recorded which). All receptors derive from a woman aged 18 to 75 in good health. Each CDR3 is given with its conserved first and last residue.

14	TRBV9	TRBJ1-3	CASSVDLSGNTIYF
16	TRBV7-2	TRBJ2-3	CASSLGVGANTDTQYF
15	TRBV5-1	TRBJ1-3	CASSFETHSGNTIYF
14	TRBV10-3	TRBJ2-7	CAISGGDSPYEQYF
15	TRBV7-2	TRBJ2-5	CASSLASLAGETQYF
16	TRBV12-3/TRBV12-4	TRBJ2-6	CASTPLGGPGANVLTF
16	TRBV7-2	TRBJ2-2	CASSSLEGANTGELFF
15	TRBV15	TRBJ2-5	CATSDIMGQQETQYF
13	TRBV6-2/TRBV6-3	TRBJ2-1	CASSVEPYNEQFF
15	TRBV24-1	TRBJ2-4	CAVGLAGVAKNIQYF
15	TRBV7-2	TRBJ1-1	CASSLQGVGNTEAFF
16	TRBV11-2	TRBJ2-5	CASSSEDRVPQETQYF
13	TRBV29-1	TRBJ1-1	CSVEWGVEDEAFF
17	TRBV14	TRBJ2-3	CASSQDPGAGTTDTQYF
14	TRBV30	TRBJ2-2	CAWRRGSPNRELFF
15	TRBV20-1	TRBJ2-3	CSATSGGAYADTQYF
14	TRBV12-5	TRBJ1-3	CASGLGREGNTIYF
13	TRBV5-5	TRBJ1-1	CASSLSSRTEAFF
13	TRBV5-6	TRBJ2-5	CASTGTGKETQYF
13	TRBV7-2	TRBJ1-4	CASSRDWSEKLFF
16	TRBV19	TRBJ2-5	CASSYLATFERETQYF
15	TRBV7-9	TRBJ1-1	CASSLARGQVGEAFF